This note documents a single T cell receptor (beta chain) sequence. This sample stems from a study of OX40 agonist ivuxolimab in advanced cancers. Clones were read by immunoSEQ multiplex PCR, and TCRdb kept only the in-frame ones, dropping some. The sample shows approximately 69,000 clones, approximately 90% of them seen only once. V dropped 3 bases and J dropped 0 bases, with 0 bases sitting between them. This CDR3 has 11 amino acids. The germline V gene encodes CDR1 GTSNPN and CDR2 SVGIG (reference sequence). V is TRBV30 and J is TRBJ1-3; the D is unclear. The sequence was collected from an adult with an advanced solid tumor such as melanoma, head and neck, liver or kidney cancer. Sequenced here: CD4+ or CD8+ T cells sorted from blood, sampled in a trial of the OX40 agonist ivuxolimab. The CDR3: CAWSSGNTIYF. The CDR3 DNA follows: TGTGCCTGGAGCTCTGGAAACACCATATATTTT.